This T cell receptor (beta chain) emerged from a study of cytomegalovirus exposure and HLA in healthy donors. About the research overall: A data release that came early held roughly 80 million unique TCRs from HLA-typed donors.

The study, taken as a whole, reports: Apart from CMV serostatus, no immune exposure information was available. In an earlier analysis, about 87% or about 30%: the productive usage of most TCR beta V segments.

Trimming stripped 3 bases from V and 3 bases from J, with 10 bases between. Germline CDR1 reads SQVTM; CDR2 reads ANQGSEA. The CDR3 runs 13 residues. The PCR ran on 60 Vbeta and 13 Jbeta primers. Original handling: In a later analysis, some 11 million of 65 million to 90 million unique beta chains occurred in at least two donors. Using immunoSEQ multiplex PCR, the repertoire was profiled, and TCRdb retains in-frame clones only, with some absent. V and J calls and clone size are as listed in that table; D and trimming were resolved from the DNA. The data hold 85,000 to 120,000 clones, with under 80% observed a single time. Note on this clone: Its antigen remains unidentified.

The sequenced material came from PBMCs. The genes are TRBV29-1 and TRBJ2-3; the D gene is possibly TRBD1 (6 bases). The clonotype was recovered from a man between 60 and 75 years old in good health and CMV-seronegative. CDR3: CSVDRGQTDTQYF. DNA of the CDR3: TGCAGCGTTGACAGGGGTCAAACAGATACGCAGTATTTT.